The 12 T cell receptor beta chains below were found in one sample sequenced in a study of cytomegalovirus exposure and HLA in healthy donors. PCR employed 60 Vbeta and 13 Jbeta primers. Sequencing used immunoSEQ multiplex PCR; TCRdb keeps in-frame clones, though not all of them. The sample's table shows roughly 34,000 clones. Sequencing was carried out using PBMCs. The source of these receptors is a middle-aged woman in good health and CMV-seropositive.

This clone is called medium-sized based on its frequency. The same CDR3 arises from other DNA sequences in this sample as well. Here the CDR3 DNA reads TGCGCCAGCAGCCTGGGAGGGGGTTACAATGAGCAGTTCTTC. It yields the protein CASSLGGGYNEQFF. The chain combines TRBV5-1 with TRBJ2-1, with a weak D call TRBD2 (7 bases). CDR3 length equals 14 residues. The germline V and J ends were trimmed by 4 bases and 4 bases, with 12 bases remaining between them. In germline, CDR1 is SGHRS, CDR2 YFSETQ.

V gene TRBV15 combines with J gene TRBJ1-5; D is uncertain. The length of the CDR3 is 14 residues. Deletions cut 6 bases from V and 2 bases from J, with 11 bases between. Germline-derived CDR1 and CDR2 are LNHNV and YYDKDF (reference sequence). In DNA, the CDR3 is TGTGCCACCAGTCCAGGTTCCGGCAATCAGCCCCAGCATTTT. It yields the protein CATSPGSGNQPQHF. Full variable domain (missing parts from reference TRBV15 and TRBJ1-5): DAMVIQNPRYQVTQFGKPVTLSCSQTLNHNVMYWYQQKSSQAPKLLFHYYDKDFNNEADTPDNFQSRRPNTSFCFLDIRSPGLGDTAMYLCATSPGSGNQPQHFGDGTRLSIL.

The rearrangement uses TRBV7-3 and TRBJ2-6; D might be TRBD1 (6 bases). Germline CDR1 reads SGHTA; CDR2 reads FQGTGA. V was cut by 3 bases and J by 0 bases, with 12 bases left in between. This CDR3 has 17 residues. The CDR3 DNA reads TGTGCCAGCAGCTTTTTCGAACAGGGCTCTGGGGCCAACGTCCTGACTTTC. Amino acids: CASSFFEQGSGANVLTF.

The gene calls are TRBV9 and TRBJ2-3; a weak D match, TRBD2 (5 bases). The CDR3 contains 15 residues. Trimming shortened V by 6 bases and J by 4 bases, and 18 bases separated the two germline ends. Germline assignment: CDR1 SGDLS and CDR2 YYNGEE. The CDR3 protein is CASTPREGWADTQYF. The CDR3 DNA reads TGTGCCAGCACCCCACGTGAGGGTTGGGCAGATACGCAGTATTTT.

The chain employs TRBV11-1 and TRBJ1-2; D is undetermined. The CDR3 is 14 residues long. Germline CDR1 and CDR2: SGHAT and FQDESV (reference sequence). The V end lost 5 bases, the J end lost 3 bases, and 13 bases lay between the germline ends. The CDR3 DNA sequence: TGTGCCAGCAGCCCTACCCGCGGTGACTATGGCTACACCTTC. Translation gives CASSPTRGDYGYTF.

The rearrangement links TRBV9 to TRBJ2-6, with D uncertain. Germline loops: CDR1 SGDLS, CDR2 YYNGEE. V shed 6 bases and J shed 0 bases, with 10 bases lying between them. The CDR3 sequence is 15 residues long. CDR3 DNA sequence: TGTGCCAGCATCAGGTTACCCTCTGGGGCCAACGTCCTGACTTTC. As protein: CASIRLPSGANVLTF.

The genes are TRBV7-2 and TRBJ2-3; possibly TRBD2 for D (6 bases). Trimming removed 0 bases at V and 1 base at J, with 11 bases between. CDR1 and CDR2 (germline): SGHTA, FQGNSA. This CDR3 region has 16 residues. The chain's CDR3 is CASSLAPGLGTDTQYF. CDR3 coding DNA: TGTGCCAGCAGCTTAGCACCGGGACTGGGCACAGATACGCAGTATTTT.

CDR3 amino acids: CASSQDRQGVYEQYF. CDR3 sequence (DNA): TGCGCCAGCAGCCAAGATCGACAGGGCGTGTACGAGCAGTACTTC. This chain links TRBV4-3 with TRBJ2-7; TRBD1 aligns across 7 bases. Germline V CDR1 and CDR2: LGHNA, YSLEER. This CDR3 contains 15 residues. With 0 bases clipped from V and 4 bases from J, the junction kept 6 bases outside the gene matches.

The J gene is TRBJ1-2, the V gene TRBV30; D not certain. The length of the CDR3 is 12 residues. Between the trimmed V and J ends, which lost 3 bases and 5 bases, there was a span of 10 bases. Per germline, CDR1 GTSNPN and CDR2 SVGIG (reference sequence). Here the CDR3 DNA reads TGTGCCTGGAGAATAGCGGTGTATGGCTACACCTTC. It encodes CAWRIAVYGYTF. Full variable domain (remainder filled in from reference TRBV30 and TRBJ1-2): SQTIHQWPATLVQPVGSPLSLECTVEGTSNPNLYWYRQAAGRGLQLLFYSVGIGQISSEVPQNLSASRPQDRQFILSSKKLLLSDSGFYLCAWRIAVYGYTFGSGTRLTVV.

The rearrangement links TRBV30 to TRBJ2-4; D may be TRBD1 (5 bases). V was pared by 3 bases and J by 5 bases, with 14 bases between. From germline, CDR1 is GTSNPN and CDR2 SVGIG (reference sequence). CDR3 length equals 14 residues. The DNA for the CDR3 is TGTGCCTGGAGCCCTACGACAGTCCAAAACATTCAGTACTTC. Its translation: CAWSPTTVQNIQYF.

The gene calls are TRBV2 and TRBJ2-7; D might be TRBD1 (5 bases). The germline CDR1 and CDR2 sequences are SNHLY and FYNNEI. With 7 bases removed from V and 3 bases from J, the gap between germline ends came to 10 bases. This CDR3 contains 12 residues. The CDR3 reads CASKGAYYEQYF. Here the CDR3 DNA reads TGTGCCAGCAAAGGGGCGTACTACGAGCAGTACTTC. The variable domain in full, completed from reference TRBV2 and TRBJ2-7, reads EPEVTQTPSHQVTQMGQEVILRCVPISNHLYFYWYRQILGQKVEFLVSFYNNEISEKSEIFDDQFSVERPDGSNFTLKIRSTKLEDSAMYFCASKGAYYEQYFGPGTRLTVT.

The CDR3, as DNA: TGTGCCAGCAGCTCCGGGACTAGCGGGCGGAGCTCCTACAATGAGCAGTTCTTC. Translated: CASSSGTSGRSSYNEQFF. The J gene is TRBJ2-1, the V gene TRBV7-2, with TRBD2 matching 12 bases. Trimming took 4 bases from V and 0 from J; bases not matched to a gene: 7. Germline lookup yields CDR1 SGHTA and CDR2 FQGNSA. The CDR3 totals 18 residues.